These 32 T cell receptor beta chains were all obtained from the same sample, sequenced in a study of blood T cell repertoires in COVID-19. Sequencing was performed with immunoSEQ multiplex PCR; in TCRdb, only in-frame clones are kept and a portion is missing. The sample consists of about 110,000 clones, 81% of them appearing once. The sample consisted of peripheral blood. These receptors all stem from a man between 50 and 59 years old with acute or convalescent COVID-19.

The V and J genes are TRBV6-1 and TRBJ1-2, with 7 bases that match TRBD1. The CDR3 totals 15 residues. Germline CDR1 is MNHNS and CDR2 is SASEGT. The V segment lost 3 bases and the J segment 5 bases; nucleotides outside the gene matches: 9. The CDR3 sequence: CASSDSTGQVYGYTF. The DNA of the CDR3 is TGTGCCAGCAGTGATTCGACCGGACAGGTTTATGGCTACACCTTC.

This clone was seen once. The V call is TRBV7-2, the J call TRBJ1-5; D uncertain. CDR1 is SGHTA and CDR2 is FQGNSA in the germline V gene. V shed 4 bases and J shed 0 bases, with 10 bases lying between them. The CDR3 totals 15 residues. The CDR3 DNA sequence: TGTGCCAGCAGCTACGGACTCGCTAGCAATCAGCCCCAGCATTTT. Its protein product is CASSYGLASNQPQHF. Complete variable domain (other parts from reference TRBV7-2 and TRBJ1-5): GAGVSQSPSNKVTEKGKDVELRCDPISGHTALYWYRQSLGQGLEFLIYFQGNSAPDKSGLPSDRFSAERTGGSVSTLTIQRTQQEDSAVYLCASSYGLASNQPQHFGDGTRLSIL.

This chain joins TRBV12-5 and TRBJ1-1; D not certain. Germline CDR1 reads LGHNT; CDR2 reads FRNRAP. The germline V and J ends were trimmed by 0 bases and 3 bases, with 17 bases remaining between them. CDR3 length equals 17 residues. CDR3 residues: CASGLVLISPSHTEAFF. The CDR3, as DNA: TGTGCTAGTGGTTTGGTACTAATTAGTCCATCCCACACTGAAGCTTTCTTT.

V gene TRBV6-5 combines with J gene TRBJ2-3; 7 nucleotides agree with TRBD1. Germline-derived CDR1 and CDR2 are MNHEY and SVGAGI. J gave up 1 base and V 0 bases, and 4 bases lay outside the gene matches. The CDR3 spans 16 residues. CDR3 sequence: CASSYSGGRGTDTQYF. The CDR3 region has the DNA TGTGCCAGCAGTTACTCAGGGGGCAGGGGCACAGATACGCAGTATTTT.

Here the CDR3 reads CASALQINTEAFF. CDR3 DNA sequence: TGCGCCAGCGCGCTACAGATAAACACTGAAGCTTTCTTT. The chain carries TRBV5-1 and TRBJ1-1; D not certain. Trimming cost V 7 bases and J 2 bases, with 12 bases left between them. The CDR3 totals 13 residues. Germline loops: CDR1 SGHRS, CDR2 YFSETQ.

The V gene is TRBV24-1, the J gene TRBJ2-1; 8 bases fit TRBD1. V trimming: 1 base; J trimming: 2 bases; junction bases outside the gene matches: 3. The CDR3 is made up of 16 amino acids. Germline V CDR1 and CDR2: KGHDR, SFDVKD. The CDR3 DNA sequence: TGTGCCACCAGTGATTTCGGACAGGGCACCTACAATGAGCAGTTCTTC. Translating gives CATSDFGQGTYNEQFF.

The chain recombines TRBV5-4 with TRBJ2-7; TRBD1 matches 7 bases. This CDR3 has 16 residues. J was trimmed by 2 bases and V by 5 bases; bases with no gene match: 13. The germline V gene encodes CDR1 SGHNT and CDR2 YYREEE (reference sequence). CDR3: CASSPATGNYAYEQYF. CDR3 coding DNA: TGTGCCAGCAGTCCGGCGACAGGGAACTACGCCTACGAGCAGTACTTC.

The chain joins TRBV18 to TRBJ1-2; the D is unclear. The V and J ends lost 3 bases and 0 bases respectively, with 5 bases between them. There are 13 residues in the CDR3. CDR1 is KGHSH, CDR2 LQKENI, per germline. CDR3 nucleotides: TGTGCCAGCTCACCGCGGACTAACTATGGCTACACCTTC. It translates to CASSPRTNYGYTF.

The CDR3 sequence: CASSKGSPARLQETQYF. CDR3 bases: TGTGCCAGCAGCAAAGGCTCGCCAGCGCGCCTACAAGAGACCCAGTACTTC. The chain couples TRBV21-1 to TRBJ2-5; the table gives TRBD2 as D, unverified against the DNA. TRBV21-1 is an annotated pseudogene. The length of the CDR3 is 17 residues.

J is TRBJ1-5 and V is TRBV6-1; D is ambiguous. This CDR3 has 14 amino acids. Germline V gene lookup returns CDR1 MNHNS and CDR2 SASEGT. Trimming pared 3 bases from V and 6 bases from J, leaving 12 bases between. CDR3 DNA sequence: TGTGCCAGCAGTGATACAGCTGCAAGTCAGCCCCAGCATTTT. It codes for CASSDTAASQPQHF.

DNA of the CDR3: TGTGCCAGCAGTTTATCGCCGGGCGGGGGACCCTACGAGCAGTACTTC. This gives the protein CASSLSPGGGPYEQYF. The J gene is TRBJ2-7, the V gene TRBV27; TRBD2 matches 7 bases. The CDR3 length is 16 residues. Losses at the gene ends were 0 bases for V and 2 bases for J; bases not matched to a gene: 7. Germline CDR1 MNHEY, CDR2 SMNVEV (reference sequence).

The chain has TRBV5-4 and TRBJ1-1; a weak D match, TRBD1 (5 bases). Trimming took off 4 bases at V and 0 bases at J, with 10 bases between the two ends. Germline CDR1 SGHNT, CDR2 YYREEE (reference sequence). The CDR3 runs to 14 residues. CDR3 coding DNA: TGTGCCAGCAGCCCGGACATCATGAACACTGAAGCTTTCTTT. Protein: CASSPDIMNTEAFF.

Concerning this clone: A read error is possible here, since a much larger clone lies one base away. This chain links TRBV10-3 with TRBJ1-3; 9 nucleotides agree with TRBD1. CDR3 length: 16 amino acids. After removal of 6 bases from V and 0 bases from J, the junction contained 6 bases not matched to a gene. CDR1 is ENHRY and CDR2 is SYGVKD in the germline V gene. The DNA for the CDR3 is TGTGCCATCAGCTTACAGGGGGCCTTCTCTGGAAACACCATATATTTT. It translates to CAISLQGAFSGNTIYF.

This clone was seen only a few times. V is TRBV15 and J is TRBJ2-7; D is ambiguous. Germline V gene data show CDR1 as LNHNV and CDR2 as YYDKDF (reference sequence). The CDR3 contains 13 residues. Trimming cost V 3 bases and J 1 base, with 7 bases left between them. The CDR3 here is CATSSKPSYEQYF. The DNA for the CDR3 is TGTGCCACCAGCAGTAAGCCATCCTACGAGCAGTACTTC.

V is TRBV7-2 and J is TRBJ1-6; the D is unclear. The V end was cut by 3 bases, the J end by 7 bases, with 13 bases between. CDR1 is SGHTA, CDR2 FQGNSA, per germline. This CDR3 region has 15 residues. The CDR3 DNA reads TGTGCCAGCAGCTTTACTAGGGAATGGAATTCACCCCTCCACTTT. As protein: CASSFTREWNSPLHF.

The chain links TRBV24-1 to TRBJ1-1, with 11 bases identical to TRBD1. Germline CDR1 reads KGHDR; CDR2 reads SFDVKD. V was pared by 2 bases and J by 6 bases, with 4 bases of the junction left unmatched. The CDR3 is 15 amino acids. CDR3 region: CATSDSGQGAAEAFF. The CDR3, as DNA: TGTGCCACCAGTGATTCTGGACAGGGGGCTGCTGAAGCTTTCTTT.

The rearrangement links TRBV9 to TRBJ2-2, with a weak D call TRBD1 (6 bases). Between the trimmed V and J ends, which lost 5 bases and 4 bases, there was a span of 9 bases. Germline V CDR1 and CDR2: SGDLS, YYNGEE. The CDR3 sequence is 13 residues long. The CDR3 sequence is CASRPQGTGELFF. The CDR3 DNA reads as TGTGCCAGCAGGCCACAGGGCACCGGGGAGCTGTTTTTT.

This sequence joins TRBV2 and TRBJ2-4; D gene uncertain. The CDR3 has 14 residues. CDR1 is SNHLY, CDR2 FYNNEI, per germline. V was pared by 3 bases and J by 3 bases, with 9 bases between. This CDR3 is CASSDFYGKNIQYF. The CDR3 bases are TGTGCCAGCAGTGATTTCTATGGCAAAAACATTCAGTACTTC.

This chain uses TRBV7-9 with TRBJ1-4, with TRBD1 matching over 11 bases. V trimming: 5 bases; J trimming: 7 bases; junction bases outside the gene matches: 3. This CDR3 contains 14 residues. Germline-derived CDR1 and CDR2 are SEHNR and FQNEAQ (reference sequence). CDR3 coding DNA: TGTGCCAGCAGCCCGGGGACAGGGGGTGAAAAACTGTTTTTT. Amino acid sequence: CASSPGTGGEKLFF.

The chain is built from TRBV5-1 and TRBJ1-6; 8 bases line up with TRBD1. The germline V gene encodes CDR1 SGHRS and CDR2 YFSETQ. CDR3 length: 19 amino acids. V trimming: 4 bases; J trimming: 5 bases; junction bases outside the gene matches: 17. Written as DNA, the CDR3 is TGCGCCAGCAGCACGAACTTGAATTATGGACAGGGTAATAATTCACCCCTCCACTTT. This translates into CASSTNLNYGQGNNSPLHF. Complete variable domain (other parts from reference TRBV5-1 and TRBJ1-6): KAGVTQTPRYLIKTRGQQVTLSCSPISGHRSVSWYQQTPGQGLQFLFEYFSETQRNKGNFPGRFSGRQFSNSRSEMNVSTLELGDSALYLCASSTNLNYGQGNNSPLHFGNGTRLTVT.

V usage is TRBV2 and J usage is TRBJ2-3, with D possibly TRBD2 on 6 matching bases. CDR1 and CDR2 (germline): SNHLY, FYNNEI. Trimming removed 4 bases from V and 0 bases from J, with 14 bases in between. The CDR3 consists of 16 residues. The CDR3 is CASSGGWGVSTDTQYF. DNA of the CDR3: TGTGCCAGCAGTGGAGGGTGGGGGGTCAGCACAGATACGCAGTATTTT.

The CDR3, as DNA: TGTGCCAGCAGCCAGGGACTTCGGACCTACGAGCAGTACTTC. Residues: CASSQGLRTYEQYF. The chain links TRBV3-1 (or the pseudogene TRBV3-2) to TRBJ2-7; a possible D gene is TRBD2 (6 bases). There are 14 residues in the CDR3. V was trimmed by 3 bases and J by 2 bases, leaving 11 bases between them. The germline CDR1 and CDR2 sequences are LGHDT and YNNKEL (reference sequence).

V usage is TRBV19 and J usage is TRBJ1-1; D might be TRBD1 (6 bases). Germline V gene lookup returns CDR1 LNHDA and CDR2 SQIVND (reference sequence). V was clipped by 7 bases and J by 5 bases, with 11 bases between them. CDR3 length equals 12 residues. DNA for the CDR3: TGTGCCAGTAAGGCAGGGGATACTGAAGCTTTCTTT. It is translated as CASKAGDTEAFF.

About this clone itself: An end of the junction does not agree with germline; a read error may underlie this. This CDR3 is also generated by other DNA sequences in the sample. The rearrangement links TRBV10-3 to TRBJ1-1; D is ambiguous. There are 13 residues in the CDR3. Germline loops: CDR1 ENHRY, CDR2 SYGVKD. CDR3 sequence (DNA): TGTGCCATCAGTGAGTCGACAAACACTGAGGCTTTCTTT. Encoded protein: CAISESTNTEAFF.

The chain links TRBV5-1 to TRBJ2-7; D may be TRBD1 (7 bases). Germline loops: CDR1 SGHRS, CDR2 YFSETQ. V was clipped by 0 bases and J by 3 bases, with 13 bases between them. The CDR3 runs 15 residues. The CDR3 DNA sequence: TGCGCCAGCAGCTTGGGCGGGACAGCTAGCTACGAGCAGTACTTC. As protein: CASSLGGTASYEQYF.

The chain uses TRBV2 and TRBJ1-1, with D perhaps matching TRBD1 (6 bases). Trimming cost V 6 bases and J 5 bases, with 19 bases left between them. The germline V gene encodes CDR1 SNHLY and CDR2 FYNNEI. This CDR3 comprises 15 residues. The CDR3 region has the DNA TGTGCCAGCAGCCGGGGGGGCCAGGGGATGACTGAAGCTTTCTTT. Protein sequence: CASSRGGQGMTEAFF.

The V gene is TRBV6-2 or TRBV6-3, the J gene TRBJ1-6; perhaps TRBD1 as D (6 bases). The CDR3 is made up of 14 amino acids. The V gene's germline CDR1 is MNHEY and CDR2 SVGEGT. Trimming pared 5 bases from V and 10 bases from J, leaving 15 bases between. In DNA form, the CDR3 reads TGTGCCAGCAGTACAGGGAAGGATGGGTCACCCCTCCACTTT. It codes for CASSTGKDGSPLHF.

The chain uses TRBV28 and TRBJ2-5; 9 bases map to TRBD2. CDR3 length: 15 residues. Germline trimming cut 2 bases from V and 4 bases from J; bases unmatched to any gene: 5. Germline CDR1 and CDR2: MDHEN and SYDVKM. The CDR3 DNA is TGTGCCAGCAGTTTAGCGGGGGGGCTTGGAGAGACCCAGTACTTC. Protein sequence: CASSLAGGLGETQYF.

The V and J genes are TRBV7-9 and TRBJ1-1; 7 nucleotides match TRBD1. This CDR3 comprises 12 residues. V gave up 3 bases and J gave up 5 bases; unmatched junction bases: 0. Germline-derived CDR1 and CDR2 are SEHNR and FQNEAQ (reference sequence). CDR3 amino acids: CASSLDRTEAFF. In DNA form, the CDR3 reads TGTGCCAGCAGCTTGGACAGGACTGAAGCTTTCTTT.

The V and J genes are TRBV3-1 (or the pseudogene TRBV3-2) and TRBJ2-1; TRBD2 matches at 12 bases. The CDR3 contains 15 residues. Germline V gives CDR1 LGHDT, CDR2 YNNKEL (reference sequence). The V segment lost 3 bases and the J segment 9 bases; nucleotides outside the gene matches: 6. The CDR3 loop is CASSHSLAGGSEQFF. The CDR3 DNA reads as TGTGCCAGCAGCCATAGCCTAGCGGGGGGGAGTGAGCAGTTCTTC.

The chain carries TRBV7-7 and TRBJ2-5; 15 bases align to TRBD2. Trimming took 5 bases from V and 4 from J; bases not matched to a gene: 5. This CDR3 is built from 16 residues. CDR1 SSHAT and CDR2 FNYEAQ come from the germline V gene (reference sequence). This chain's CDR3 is CASSPRTSGGGETQYF. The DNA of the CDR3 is TGTGCCAGCAGCCCCCGGACTAGCGGGGGGGGAGAGACCCAGTACTTC. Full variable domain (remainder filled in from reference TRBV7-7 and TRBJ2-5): GAGVSQSPRYKVTKRGQDVTLRCDPISSHATLYWYQQALGQGPEFLTYFNYEAQPDKSGLPSDRFSAERPEGSISTLTIQRTEQRDSAMYRCASSPRTSGGGETQYFGPGTRLLVL.

CDR3 DNA: TGTGCCAGTAGTATAGTGCACAGGGAAAATTCACCCCTCCACTTT. It translates to CASSIVHRENSPLHF. The genes are TRBV19 and TRBJ1-6; D may be TRBD1 (6 bases). The germline gives CDR1 LNHDA, CDR2 SQIVND (reference sequence). Trimming stripped 1 base from V and 7 bases from J, with 11 bases between. There are 15 residues in the CDR3.